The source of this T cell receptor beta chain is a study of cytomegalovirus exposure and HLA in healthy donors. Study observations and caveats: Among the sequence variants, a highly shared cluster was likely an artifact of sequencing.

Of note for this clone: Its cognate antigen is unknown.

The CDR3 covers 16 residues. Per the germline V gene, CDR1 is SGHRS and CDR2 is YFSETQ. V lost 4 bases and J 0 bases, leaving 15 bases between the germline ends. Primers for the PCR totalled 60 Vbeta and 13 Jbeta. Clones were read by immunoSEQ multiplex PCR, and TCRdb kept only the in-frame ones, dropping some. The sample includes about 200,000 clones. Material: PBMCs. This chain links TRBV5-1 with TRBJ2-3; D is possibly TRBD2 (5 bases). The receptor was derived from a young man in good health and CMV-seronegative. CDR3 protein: CASSPMLEESTDTQYF. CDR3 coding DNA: TGCGCCAGCAGCCCGATGTTGGAGGAGAGCACAGATACGCAGTATTTT.